The rows below give T cell receptor beta chains drawn from one sample of a study of T cells expressing NK-cell markers. TCRdb reprocessed the 5' RACE reads and stores each CDR3 protein as one record, lacking DNA. Across 500,000 or so distinct CDR3 sequences, the top ten clones capture roughly 3.5% of the sample. The material sequenced was blood T cells: a sorted CD56 or NKG2C T cell subset, CD4+ or CD8+ T cells, or bulk PBMC T cells (not recorded which). The receptors were gathered from a young man in good health. Both conserved end residues are part of each CDR3.

CDR3: CASSVRDKILYNEQFF; J: TRBJ2-1; V: TRBV7-9
CDR3: CASSIDSNTEAFF; J: TRBJ1-1; V: TRBV5-6
CDR3: CASSLVSSGGYNEQFF; J: TRBJ2-1; V: TRBV5-1
CDR3: CASSLGLGEAFF; J: TRBJ1-1; V: TRBV11-2
CDR3: CATSLEGAYNEQFF; J: TRBJ2-1; V: TRBV24-1
CDR3: CASSLRRAGGIQETQYF; J: TRBJ2-5; V: TRBV7-9
CDR3: CSALGTGLSEQFF; J: TRBJ2-1; V: TRBV20-1
CDR3: CATAGFSPDTQYF; J: TRBJ2-3; V: TRBV24-1
CDR3: CASSSAGNTIYF; J: TRBJ1-3; V: TRBV7-9
CDR3: CASREGPASGYTF; J: TRBJ1-2; V: TRBV6-6
CDR3: CSAREVRFGTNNEQFF; J: TRBJ2-1; V: TRBV20-1
CDR3: CASRSSSGTGGAFGGNTIYF; J: TRBJ1-3; V: TRBV28
CDR3: CASSSRLREAYEQYF; J: TRBJ2-7; V: TRBV28
CDR3: CSARASGTGGNTIYF; J: TRBJ1-3; V: TRBV20-1
CDR3: CASSFGAGGYQETQYF; J: TRBJ2-5; V: TRBV12-3/TRBV12-4
CDR3: CASNRGWTGELFF; J: TRBJ2-2; V: TRBV7-9
CDR3: CASSVSGRGETQYF; J: TRBJ2-5; V: TRBV9
CDR3: CASSPGAPGNTEAFF; J: TRBJ1-1; V: TRBV7-3
CDR3: CSADTVGNTIYF; J: TRBJ1-3; V: TRBV29-1
CDR3: CASSFMGLVTEAFF; J: TRBJ1-1; V: TRBV11-2
CDR3: CAIRKTGSTDTQYF; J: TRBJ2-3; V: TRBV10-3
CDR3: CASSRRDRGEDTQYF; J: TRBJ2-3; V: TRBV11-1
CDR3: CASTDRSRERATGNTIYF; J: TRBJ1-3; V: TRBV12-3/TRBV12-4
CDR3: CSARGQPEGYGYTF; J: TRBJ1-2; V: TRBV20-1
CDR3: CASRPQGTNEKLFF; J: TRBJ1-4; V: TRBV12-3/TRBV12-4
CDR3: CSARVVAGRTYNSPLHF; J: TRBJ1-6; V: TRBV20-1
CDR3: CASSQETGFSYNEQFF; J: TRBJ2-1; V: TRBV4-2
CDR3: CASSKNFQVTEAFF; J: TRBJ1-1; V: TRBV6-6
CDR3: CASSLVRGGADTQYF; J: TRBJ2-3; V: TRBV5-5
CDR3: CASSLGIVRIPTDTQYF; J: TRBJ2-3; V: TRBV7-6
CDR3: CSARDRWDAQGNEQFF; J: TRBJ2-1; V: TRBV20-1
CDR3: CASTPGTSFYEQYF; J: TRBJ2-7; V: TRBV28
CDR3: CALGDPNKNIQYF; J: TRBJ2-4; V: TRBV10-3
CDR3: CASSETNRLQETQYF; J: TRBJ2-5; V: TRBV25-1
CDR3: CASSFRYYEQYF; J: TRBJ2-7; V: TRBV12-3/TRBV12-4
CDR3: CASSFSRDREFF; J: TRBJ2-1; V: TRBV5-1
CDR3: CSASGGAGYTF; J: TRBJ1-2; V: TRBV20-1
CDR3: CASSSSVGGNEQFF; J: TRBJ2-1; V: TRBV7-8
CDR3: CSPGWAQGYTF; J: TRBJ1-2; V: TRBV29-1
CDR3: CASSRSTQPGNTIYF; J: TRBJ1-3; V: TRBV7-2
CDR3: CASSTLAGATKNIQYF; J: TRBJ2-4; V: TRBV7-9
CDR3: CASSFTRLAKGAIQYF; J: TRBJ2-4; V: TRBV5-8
CDR3: CSASLDSLGNEQFF; J: TRBJ2-1; V: TRBV20-1
CDR3: CASSPLGRDKNTGELFF; J: TRBJ2-2; V: TRBV6-5
CDR3: CASRGSGRPSYEQYF; J: TRBJ2-7; V: TRBV19
CDR3: CASSLSFRVQYGELFF; J: TRBJ2-2; V: TRBV7-2
CDR3: CSARYAEDRGNQPQHF; J: TRBJ1-5; V: TRBV20-1
CDR3: CSGGFESSYEQYF; J: TRBJ2-7; V: TRBV20-1
CDR3: CASSPTSDGEQFF; J: TRBJ2-1; V: TRBV14